Listed here is a single T cell receptor (beta chain). The antigen remains unidentified. This table comes from immunoSEQ multiplex PCR, and its TCRdb copy is limited to in-frame clones, with some not included. Of around 35,000 clones in the sample, about 65% are singletons; the top ten hold 4% to 4.5%. This record comes from a study of vaccination effects on CD4 cells after COVID-19. Study-wide context: Ahead of sequencing, the ViraFEST assay grew antigen-specific CD4+ T cells using viral peptide pools. Each participant received a vaccine that was either BNT162b2 or mRNA-1273, given as two doses.

Cells that had been cultured for 10 days were the source of isolated CD4+ T cells. Vaccine recipients had no previous SARS-CoV-2 infection; their nucleocapsid antibodies were negative. Deletions cut 1 base from V and 4 bases from J, with 16 bases between. In germline, CDR1 is LGHDT, CDR2 YNNKEL (reference sequence). The CDR3 consists of 16 residues. General study findings and limits: Clones that were induced by infection or by vaccine showed marked contraction late after vaccination.

This sequence originates from a human donor who received a COVID-19 vaccine. The chain links TRBV3-1 (or the pseudogene TRBV3-2) to TRBJ1-1, with D perhaps matching TRBD1 (5 bases). The starting material was CD4+ T cells from PBMCs cultured without peptide, obtained before COVID-19 vaccination. The DNA of the CDR3 is TGTGCCAGCAGCCAAGGGCCGGGTGGTAGGGGCACTGAAGCTTTCTTT. Translation gives CASSQGPGGRGTEAFF.